These 28 T cell receptor beta chains originate from one sample sequenced in a study of metastatic and nonmetastatic thyroid tumors. TCRdb reprocessed the PCR reads using MiXCR. The repertoire has 20,000 to 25,000 clones, 15% to 17% of them found once; the top ten carry roughly 40%. Patients underwent thyroid surgery, and none had received any treatment before it. Sequenced: blood. The source of these receptors is a female donor with papillary thyroid cancer or a benign thyroid nodule (not recorded which). Some clones in this sample may be carry-over from other donors' samples.

The gene calls are TRBV19 and TRBJ2-1, with 7 nucleotides matching TRBD1. Losses at the gene ends were 4 bases for V and 15 bases for J; bases not matched to a gene: 15. Germline assignment: CDR1 LNHDA and CDR2 SQIVND (reference sequence). The CDR3 contains 14 residues. CDR3 protein: CASSTGGPPGNLFF. CDR3 nucleotide sequence: TGTGCCAGTAGTACAGGGGGACCGCCGGGTAATTTGTTCTTC.

This clone appeared many times. The chain has TRBV7-8 and TRBJ1-6; TRBD1 matches 7 bases. Germline loops: CDR1 SGHVS, CDR2 FQNEAQ. This CDR3 region has 16 residues. V was clipped by 6 bases and J by 6 bases; unmatched bases: 11. CDR3 amino acids: CASSYRTGGVNSPLHF. The DNA for the CDR3 is TGTGCCAGCAGTTACAGGACAGGAGGAGTTAATTCACCCCTCCACTTT.

The sample holds many counts of this clone. This chain links TRBV20-1 with TRBJ2-5, with D perhaps TRBD1 (5 bases). This CDR3 is built from 14 residues. The germline V gene encodes CDR1 DFQATT and CDR2 SNEGSKA (reference sequence). V dropped 6 bases and J dropped 4 bases, with 18 bases sitting between them. CDR3 sequence (DNA): TGCAGTGCCCACGGACACCTGAGGCTAGAGACCCAGTACTTC. This sequence encodes CSAHGHLRLETQYF.

This clone has ten or more counts. This chain links TRBV10-3 with TRBJ2-5; the D gene is possibly TRBD1 (6 bases). Germline values: CDR1 ENHRY, CDR2 SYGVKD. The CDR3 contains 12 residues. V lost 6 bases and J 9 bases, leaving 14 bases between the germline ends. The CDR3 is CAIRDSVGAQYF. The CDR3 DNA reads as TGTGCCATCAGGGACAGTGTAGGGGCCCAGTACTTC.

Ten or more counts support this clone. The V gene is TRBV28, the J gene TRBJ2-7, with TRBD1 matching over 8 bases. The CDR3 loop spans 14 amino acids. The germline gives CDR1 MDHEN, CDR2 SYDVKM. Losses at the gene ends were 3 bases for V and 5 bases for J; bases not matched to a gene: 6. CDR3 loop: CASSFAGGLNEQYF. CDR3 DNA: TGTGCCAGCAGTTTTGCAGGGGGCTTGAACGAGCAGTACTTC. Looking up the rest from reference TRBV28 and TRBJ2-7 gives the full variable domain: DVKVTQSSRYLVKRTGEKVFLECVQDMDHENMFWYRQDPGLGLRLIYFSYDVKMKEKGDIPEGYSVSREKKERFSLILESASTNQTSMYLCASSFAGGLNEQYFGPGTRLTVT.

V usage is TRBV4-1 and J usage is TRBJ2-3; 12 nucleotides align to TRBD2. CDR1 and CDR2 from the germline V gene are MGHRA and YSYEKL. The CDR3 length is 18 residues. V lost 3 bases and J lost 4; bases outside the gene matches: 11. The CDR3 reads CASSQAEASGGAADTQYF. The CDR3 DNA reads TGCGCCAGCAGCCAGGCAGAAGCTAGCGGGGGGGCGGCAGATACGCAGTATTTT.

This clone showed up many times. A much larger clone sits a single nucleotide away, making a read error possible. V gene TRBV5-6 combines with J gene TRBJ2-7; D not resolved. Trimming removed 5 bases from V and 2 bases from J, with 14 bases in between. The CDR3 length is 14 residues. Germline V gene sequence: CDR1 SGHDT, CDR2 YYEEEE. The CDR3 reads CASRPTRNPYEQYF. The CDR3, as DNA: TGTGCCAGCAGACCGACAAGGAATCCCTACGAGCAGTACTTC.

This clone has a count of ten or more. The chain uses TRBV24-1 and TRBJ2-6; 10 positions agree with TRBD1. CDR3 length equals 17 residues. V was pared by 5 bases and J by 3 bases, with 6 bases of the junction left unmatched. The germline gives CDR1 KGHDR, CDR2 SFDVKD. The CDR3 DNA follows: TGTGCCACCAGTGCCCCCGGGACAGGGGTTGGGGCCAACGTCCTGACTTTC. Translating it yields CATSAPGTGVGANVLTF.

This clone appeared many times. The genes are TRBV5-8 and TRBJ1-4; 10 nucleotides align to TRBD1. Germline values: CDR1 SGHTS, CDR2 YDEGEE. Trimming at V came to 2 bases and at J to 5 bases, leaving 3 bases not matched to a gene. This CDR3 spans 15 amino acids. CDR3 protein: CASSFAGQGNEKLFF. Here the CDR3 DNA reads TGTGCCAGCAGCTTTGCGGGACAGGGGAATGAAAAACTGTTTTTT.

This clone was seen at least ten times. V gene TRBV11-3 combines with J gene TRBJ2-5, with D tentatively TRBD1 (6 bases). Trimming removed 1 base from V and 9 bases from J, with 12 bases in between. This CDR3 contains 13 residues. The V gene's germline CDR1 is SGHNT and CDR2 YENEEA. The CDR3 here is CASSLGQEQAQYF. DNA of the CDR3: TGTGCCAGCAGCTTAGGACAGGAGCAGGCCCAGTACTTC.

This clone occurred many times. V is TRBV7-2 and J is TRBJ2-5; TRBD2 agrees at 9 bases. With 1 base clipped from V and 2 bases from J, the junction kept 5 bases outside the gene matches. There are 16 residues in the CDR3. Germline lookup yields CDR1 SGHTA and CDR2 FQGNSA. CDR3 residues: CASSLVAAGGQETQYF. CDR3 sequence (DNA): TGTGCCAGCAGCTTAGTAGCAGCGGGAGGACAAGAGACCCAGTACTTC.

The genes are TRBV5-1 and TRBJ1-1, with D tentatively TRBD1 (6 bases). The V and J ends lost 3 bases and 4 bases respectively, with 13 bases between them. The CDR3 contains 14 residues. In germline, CDR1 is SGHRS, CDR2 YFSETQ. Here the CDR3 reads CASSSYGGATEAFF. The DNA of the CDR3 is TGCGCCAGCAGCTCATACGGGGGGGCCACTGAAGCTTTCTTT.

At least ten counts were recorded for this clone. This rearrangement joins TRBV7-2 to TRBJ2-5; 9 bases align to TRBD2. CDR1 is SGHTA, CDR2 FQGNSA, per germline. The J segment lost 3 bases and the V segment lost 6 bases, leaving 5 bases of the junction unmatched. The CDR3 is 14 amino acids. The CDR3, as DNA: TGTGCCAGCAGGTTGACTAGCGGAGAAGAGACCCAGTACTTC. Amino acid sequence: CASRLTSGEETQYF.

The chain carries TRBV18 and TRBJ1-4; 7 nucleotides line up with TRBD1. V dropped 3 bases and J dropped 2; count of bases not matched to a gene: 6. The CDR3 runs to 16 residues. Per germline, CDR1 KGHSH and CDR2 LQKENI. The CDR3 loop is CASSPLPGQTNEKLFF. CDR3 coding DNA: TGTGCCAGCTCACCTTTACCGGGACAGACTAATGAAAAACTGTTTTTT.

Comment on this clone: This may be a read error, as it is one base from a much larger clone. Other DNA sequences within the sample encode an identical CDR3. The chain recombines TRBV5-1 with TRBJ2-5; 8 bases fit TRBD2. In germline, CDR1 is SGHRS, CDR2 YFSETQ. This CDR3 region has 15 residues. The V gene end was trimmed by 0 bases and the J gene end by 4 bases; junction bases not matched to a gene: 5. The CDR3 loop is CASSLASGGAETQYF. The CDR3 nucleotides read TGCGCCAGCAGCTTGGCCTCGGGGGGGGCAGAGACCCAGTACTTC.

In this sample, this clone turned up many times. This chain connects TRBV18 to TRBJ2-7; 14 bases align to TRBD2. The ends lost 3 bases at V and 4 bases at J; junction bases unmatched: 5. CDR1 KGHSH and CDR2 LQKENI come from the germline V gene. The CDR3 is made up of 16 amino acids. The CDR3 loop reads CASSPGTSGGFYEQYF. DNA for the CDR3: TGTGCCAGCTCACCGGGGACTAGCGGGGGTTTTTACGAGCAGTACTTC.

This clone was seen many times. V and J are TRBV12-3 or TRBV12-4 and TRBJ2-7; TRBD1 matches 10 bases. V lost 6 bases, J lost 4 bases, and 6 bases stayed unmatched. CDR3 length equals 14 residues. CDR3 sequence: CASSRDRGLYEQYF. As DNA, the CDR3 is TGTGCCAGCAGCCGGGACAGGGGATTATACGAGCAGTACTTC.

In its sample, this clone is medium-sized. Other DNA variants within this sample encode the same CDR3. V is TRBV11-2 and J is TRBJ2-3; 7 bases line up with TRBD2. Germline values: CDR1 SGHAT, CDR2 FQNNGV. CDR3 length: 15 residues. V lost 3 bases and J lost 6; bases outside the gene matches: 9. CDR3: CASSLGSGPRDTQYF. The CDR3 coding sequence is TGTGCCAGCAGCTTGGGTAGCGGGCCGAGGGATACGCAGTATTTT.

This clone was seen repeatedly, ten times or more. This rearrangement joins TRBV6-2 or TRBV6-3 to TRBJ2-5, with TRBD2 matching over 7 bases. In germline, CDR1 is MNHEY, CDR2 SVGEGT. Germline trimming cut 4 bases from V and 3 bases from J; bases unmatched to any gene: 11. This CDR3 has 16 amino acids. In DNA form, the CDR3 reads TGTGCCAGCAGTTTACAAGCGGGACTGGAAGAAGAGACCCAGTACTTC. Translating it yields CASSLQAGLEEETQYF.

This clone appeared many times. This chain uses TRBV7-2 with TRBJ2-1; TRBD2 aligns across 7 bases. Germline V gives CDR1 SGHTA, CDR2 FQGNSA. The CDR3 sequence is 13 residues long. Unmatched junction bases numbered 0, after V lost 0 bases and J lost 7 bases. In DNA form, the CDR3 reads TGTGCCAGCAGCTTAGCGCGGGGGAATGAGCAGTTCTTC. Its protein product is CASSLARGNEQFF. The full variable domain, in which reference TRBV7-2 and TRBJ2-1 provide the parts outside the CDR3, is GAGVSQSPSNKVTEKGKDVELRCDPISGHTALYWYRQSLGQGLEFLIYFQGNSAPDKSGLPSDRFSAERTGGSVSTLTIQRTQQEDSAVYLCASSLARGNEQFFGPGTRLTVL.

This clone was seen repeatedly, ten times or more. The genes are TRBV3-1 and TRBJ1-1; 8 nucleotides agree with TRBD1. Losses at the gene ends were 4 bases for V and 13 bases for J; bases not matched to a gene: 11. CDR3 length: 13 residues. Germline CDR1 and CDR2: LGHDT and YNNKEL (reference sequence). In DNA form, the CDR3 reads TGTGCCAGCAGCCTACAGGGGGGCGCTGAGAGTTTCTTT. Its protein is CASSLQGGAESFF.

The chain links TRBV5-1 to TRBJ2-3, with TRBD2 identical over 12 bases. This CDR3 comprises 18 residues. With V trimmed by 0 bases and J by 2 bases, 7 bases remained unmatched. CDR1 and CDR2 (germline): SGHRS, YFSETQ. The CDR3 coding sequence is TGCGCCAGCAGCTTGGCCTCCGGGACTAGCGGGTTCACAGATACGCAGTATTTT. This codes for CASSLASGTSGFTDTQYF.

This clone was counted at least ten times. The J gene is TRBJ2-5, the V gene TRBV5-1, with D tentatively TRBD1 (6 bases). Between the trimmed V and J ends, which lost 0 bases and 5 bases, there was a span of 14 bases. Germline CDR1 SGHRS, CDR2 YFSETQ. There are 15 residues in the CDR3. In DNA form, the CDR3 reads TGCGCCAGCAGCTTGGCCGGTTCAGGGGAGGAGACCCAGTACTTC. Translated, it gives CASSLAGSGEETQYF.

This clone was seen ten or more times. The chain recombines TRBV3-1 with TRBJ2-1, with 7 bases identical to TRBD2. This CDR3 spans 13 amino acids. The V gene's germline CDR1 is LGHDT and CDR2 YNNKEL (reference sequence). The V gene end was trimmed by 8 bases and the J gene end by 8 bases; junction bases not matched to a gene: 9. The CDR3 protein is CASEGGLVDEQFF. As DNA, the CDR3 is TGTGCCAGCGAGGGCGGACTAGTGGATGAGCAGTTCTTC.

CDR3 amino acids: CAWRVLGQEYNEQFF. The CDR3 region has the DNA TGTGCCTGGAGAGTATTGGGACAGGAATACAATGAGCAGTTCTTC. The chain employs TRBV30 and TRBJ2-1, with TRBD1 matching over 8 bases. Germline V CDR1 and CDR2: GTSNPN, SVGIG (reference sequence). V lost 3 bases, J lost 4 bases, and 8 bases stayed unmatched. The CDR3 has 15 residues.

Many counts were recorded for this clone. V and J are TRBV27 and TRBJ2-1; perhaps TRBD2 as D (6 bases). The CDR3 covers 14 residues. V was clipped by 0 bases and J by 9 bases, with 12 bases between them. CDR1 and CDR2 from the germline V gene are MNHEY and SMNVEV (reference sequence). This CDR3 reads CASSLSSGQGEQFF. CDR3 bases: TGTGCCAGCAGTTTATCTAGCGGCCAGGGTGAGCAGTTCTTC.

The V call is TRBV11-3, the J call TRBJ2-7; 9 nucleotides match TRBD1. Per the germline V gene, CDR1 is SGHNT and CDR2 is YENEEA. The CDR3 extends over 12 amino acids. V lost 7 bases, J lost 6 bases, and 4 bases stayed unmatched. DNA of the CDR3: TGTGCCAGCACCGGACAGGGGTTCGAGCAGTACTTC. It encodes CASTGQGFEQYF. Supplemented by reference TRBV11-3 and TRBJ2-7, the full variable domain reads EAGVVQSPRYKIIEKKQPVAFWCNPISGHNTLYWYLQNLGQGPELLIRYENEEAVDDSQLPKDRFSAERLKGVDSTLKIQPAELGDSAVYLCASTGQGFEQYFGPGTRLTVT.

The sample holds many counts of this clone. The CDR3 nucleotides are TGTGCCAGCAGTCTCCTGCGTTTCGGACCTAGCGGGAGTCCGGATGAGCAGTTCTTC. Its translation is CASSLLRFGPSGSPDEQFF. The chain joins TRBV6-5 to TRBJ2-1; 10 nucleotides agree with TRBD2. The CDR3 length is 19 residues. J was trimmed by 8 bases and V by 5 bases; bases with no gene match: 21. Germline CDR1 is MNHEY and CDR2 is SVGAGI.